This is a list of T cell receptor beta chains from one sample in a study of shared clonotypes between healthy human individuals. Assay used: immunoSEQ multiplex PCR; TCRdb lists only in-frame clones, some missing. This sample has some 100,000 clones; about 63% occur once, and the top ten carry about 23%. Sample: memory CD8+ T cells sorted from blood. The receptor set was obtained from a woman aged 25 to 45 in good health. The CDR3 runs from the conserved cysteine through the conserved F or W. A D gene is named only where the DNA matches it firmly. The size field is filled for only some rows; it gives once, few, many or a size class.

v_gene: TRBV7-8; abundance: few; j_gene: TRBJ2-7; d_gene: NA; CDR3aa: CASSLGTDMSSYEQYF; CDR3nt: TGTGCCAGCAGCTTAGGGACCGACATGAGCTCCTACGAGCAGTACTTC
v_gene: TRBV25-1; abundance: NA; j_gene: TRBJ1-1; d_gene: NA; CDR3aa: CASSEFGPEEAFF; CDR3nt: TGTGCCAGCAGTGAATTTGGGCCGGAGGAAGCTTTCTTT
v_gene: TRBV29-1; abundance: NA; j_gene: TRBJ2-3; d_gene: NA; CDR3aa: CSVAGWRLDTQYF; CDR3nt: TGCAGCGTTGCGGGTTGGCGGTTAGATACGCAGTATTTT
v_gene: TRBV7-3; abundance: NA; j_gene: TRBJ1-5; d_gene: TRBD1; CDR3aa: CASSLKRDRGLPYQPQHF; CDR3nt: TGTGCCAGCAGCTTAAAGCGGGACAGGGGCCTTCCCTATCAGCCCCAGCATTTT
v_gene: TRBV25-1; abundance: few; j_gene: TRBJ2-1; d_gene: TRBD2; CDR3aa: CATNARTSGSYNEQFF; CDR3nt: TGTGCCACCAACGCCCGGACTAGCGGAAGCTACAATGAGCAGTTCTTC
v_gene: TRBV5-4; abundance: many; j_gene: TRBJ2-1; d_gene: TRBD2; CDR3aa: CASSSGFSGIYEQFF; CDR3nt: TGTGCCAGCAGCAGTGGTTTTAGCGGGATATATGAGCAGTTCTTC
v_gene: TRBV27; abundance: NA; j_gene: TRBJ2-7; d_gene: NA; CDR3aa: CASSFVASYEQYF; CDR3nt: TGTGCCAGCAGTTTCGTAGCCTCCTACGAGCAGTACTTC
v_gene: TRBV7-9; abundance: NA; j_gene: TRBJ2-3; d_gene: TRBD2; CDR3aa: CASSSLADHTDTQYF; CDR3nt: TGTGCCAGCAGCTCCCTAGCGGATCACACAGATACGCAGTATTTT
v_gene: TRBV15; abundance: NA; j_gene: TRBJ2-5; d_gene: NA; CDR3aa: CATSTRGRELGETQYF; CDR3nt: TGTGCCACCAGCACCAGGGGGCGGGAGCTGGGAGAGACCCAGTACTTC
v_gene: TRBV11-2; abundance: many; j_gene: TRBJ2-7; d_gene: NA; CDR3aa: CASSRRLSAEQYF; CDR3nt: TGTGCCAGCAGCCGTCGACTGAGTGCGGAGCAGTACTTC
v_gene: TRBV19; abundance: NA; j_gene: TRBJ2-1; d_gene: TRBD2; CDR3aa: CASRPGGAWNEQFF; CDR3nt: TGTGCCAGTAGACCGGGAGGAGCCTGGAATGAGCAGTTCTTC
v_gene: TRBV4-2; abundance: NA; j_gene: TRBJ2-2; d_gene: NA; CDR3aa: CASSQRTTVITGELFF; CDR3nt: TGTGCCAGCAGCCAACGGACTACCGTGATTACCGGGGAGCTGTTTTTT
v_gene: TRBV6-5; abundance: few; j_gene: TRBJ2-6; d_gene: NA; CDR3aa: CASSQQVSGANVLTF; CDR3nt: TGTGCCAGCAGCCAACAGGTCTCTGGGGCCAACGTCCTGACTTTC
v_gene: TRBV29-1; abundance: many; j_gene: TRBJ2-1; d_gene: NA; CDR3aa: CSVLRDSYNEQFF; CDR3nt: TGCAGCGTCCTCCGGGACTCCTACAATGAGCAGTTCTTC
v_gene: TRBV25-1; abundance: NA; j_gene: TRBJ2-7; d_gene: NA; CDR3aa: CASSESSSIGPAYEQYF; CDR3nt: TGTGCCAGCAGTGAATCTAGTAGTATCGGGCCAGCCTACGAGCAGTACTTC
v_gene: TRBV4-2; abundance: NA; j_gene: TRBJ2-7; d_gene: NA; CDR3aa: CASSQESLGGLPYEQYF; CDR3nt: TGTGCCAGCAGCCAAGAATCTCTCGGGGGCTTGCCCTACGAGCAGTACTTC
v_gene: TRBV13; abundance: few; j_gene: TRBJ1-2; d_gene: NA; CDR3aa: CASSLKTFGDYGYTF; CDR3nt: TGTGCCAGCAGCTTAAAGACCTTCGGGGACTATGGCTACACCTTC
v_gene: TRBV9; abundance: few; j_gene: TRBJ2-5; d_gene: NA; CDR3aa: CASSVAWGQETQYF; CDR3nt: TGTGCCAGCAGCGTAGCGTGGGGACAAGAGACCCAGTACTTC
v_gene: TRBV28; abundance: NA; j_gene: TRBJ2-1; d_gene: TRBD2; CDR3aa: CASRGTSGRGTPGSYNEQFF; CDR3nt: TGTGCCAGCAGGGGTACTAGCGGTCGGGGTACGCCCGGCTCCTACAATGAGCAGTTCTTC
v_gene: TRBV10-2; abundance: NA; j_gene: TRBJ2-1; d_gene: NA; CDR3aa: CASKRTGTYNEQFF; CDR3nt: TGCGCCAGCAAGAGAACAGGGACCTACAATGAGCAGTTCTTC
v_gene: TRBV11-3; abundance: NA; j_gene: TRBJ2-5; d_gene: NA; CDR3aa: CASSLNRVTPGTAGQETQYF; CDR3nt: TGTGCCAGCAGCCTCAACCGGGTCACCCCGGGGACAGCGGGACAAGAGACCCAGTACTTC
v_gene: TRBV5-1; abundance: few; j_gene: TRBJ1-1; d_gene: TRBD1; CDR3aa: CASSFQGAEAFF; CDR3nt: TGCGCCAGCAGCTTTCAGGGGGCTGAAGCTTTCTTT
v_gene: TRBV28; abundance: NA; j_gene: TRBJ2-1; d_gene: TRBD2; CDR3aa: CASTVLAGNYNEQFF; CDR3nt: TGTGCCAGCACCGTACTAGCGGGGAACTACAATGAGCAGTTCTTC
v_gene: TRBV5-4; abundance: NA; j_gene: TRBJ1-3; d_gene: NA; CDR3aa: CASSSDSGNTIYF; CDR3nt: TGTGCCAGCAGCTCAGACTCTGGAAACACCATATATTTT
v_gene: TRBV14; abundance: NA; j_gene: TRBJ2-3; d_gene: TRBD1; CDR3aa: CASSLSLGQGQDTQYF; CDR3nt: TGTGCCAGCAGCCTATCCCTCGGACAGGGGCAAGATACGCAGTATTTT
v_gene: TRBV4-1; abundance: NA; j_gene: TRBJ2-2; d_gene: NA; CDR3aa: CASSQWGLNTGELFF; CDR3nt: TGCGCCAGCAGCCAATGGGGGCTGAACACCGGGGAGCTGTTTTTT
v_gene: TRBV19; abundance: NA; j_gene: TRBJ2-5; d_gene: NA; CDR3aa: CASSIIHWETQYF; CDR3nt: TGTGCCAGTAGTATAATCCACTGGGAGACCCAGTACTTC
v_gene: TRBV4-1; abundance: NA; j_gene: TRBJ2-3; d_gene: NA; CDR3aa: CASSSPRTDTQYF; CDR3nt: TGCGCCAGCAGCTCACCTCGCACAGATACGCAGTATTTT
v_gene: TRBV6-4; abundance: many; j_gene: TRBJ2-1; d_gene: TRBD1; CDR3aa: CASKGQGAGDEQFF; CDR3nt: TGTGCCAGCAAGGGACAGGGTGCGGGGGATGAGCAGTTCTTC
v_gene: TRBV28; abundance: NA; j_gene: TRBJ1-5; d_gene: NA; CDR3aa: CASSLSLGRENQPQHF; CDR3nt: TGTGCCAGCAGTTTATCCCTCGGTCGGGAAAATCAGCCCCAGCATTTT
v_gene: TRBV28; abundance: NA; j_gene: TRBJ2-1; d_gene: TRBD2; CDR3aa: CASSFPGTSGSYNEQFF; CDR3nt: TGTGCCAGCAGTTTTCCCGGGACTAGCGGCTCATACAATGAGCAGTTCTTC